The 12 T cell receptor beta chains presented below share a single source sample, sequenced in a study of cytomegalovirus exposure and HLA in healthy donors (dated by TCRdb to the late 2010s). Library creation used the immunoSEQ multiplex PCR assay. In TCRdb, the immuneACCESS table is reduced to in-frame sequences with V and J assigned. These tables do not hold every clone; where another copy was compared, an unresolved V gene accounts for under half, and the others remain unexplained. The table for this sample lists more than 250,000 clones; approximately 90% of them were counted only once. The ten largest account for about 0.91% of the sample. Sequenced material: PBMCs. All receptors come from a woman under 30 in good health and CMV-seronegative.

The chain is built from TRBV5-4 and TRBJ2-7, with TRBD2 identical over 8 bases. Trimming took 1 base from V and 6 from J; bases not matched to a gene: 9. CDR1 is SGHNT, CDR2 YYREEE, per germline (reference sequence). This CDR3 comprises 15 residues. The CDR3, as DNA: TGTGCCAGCAGCTTGCCGGGACTAGGGGTAGGCGAGCAGTACTTC. It specifies CASSLPGLGVGEQYF.

This clone was seen a single time. The chain uses TRBV10-3 and TRBJ2-7; D gene unclear. Trimming shortened V by 3 bases and J by 7 bases, and 16 bases separated the two germline ends. CDR1 is ENHRY and CDR2 is SYGVKD in the germline V gene. CDR3 length: 14 amino acids. CDR3 nucleotide sequence: TGTGCCATCAGTGAATCATCCGGTTTGAAGGAGCAGTACTTC. As protein: CAISESSGLKEQYF.

The rearrangement uses TRBV27 and TRBJ2-4; 7 bases match TRBD2. The CDR3 has 14 residues. The V gene end was trimmed by 6 bases and the J gene end by 7 bases; junction bases not matched to a gene: 9. Germline V gene lookup returns CDR1 MNHEY and CDR2 SMNVEV (reference sequence). DNA for the CDR3: TGTGCCAGCAGCCCGGGGAGGGAGGGGAACATTCAGTACTTC. Residues: CASSPGREGNIQYF.

The V gene is TRBV2, the J gene TRBJ2-2; D might be TRBD1 (5 bases). Per the germline V gene, CDR1 is SNHLY and CDR2 is FYNNEI. The CDR3 runs 14 residues. The V end lost 6 bases, the J end lost 2 bases, and 10 bases lay between the germline ends. CDR3 sequence (DNA): TGTGCCAGCAGGGCAGACAGAAACACCGGGGAGCTGTTTTTT. It yields the protein CASRADRNTGELFF.

The chain is built from TRBV28 and TRBJ1-4; the match to TRBD1 covers 11 bases. Germline assignment: CDR1 MDHEN and CDR2 SYDVKM. The V segment lost 5 bases and the J segment 9 bases; nucleotides outside the gene matches: 5. CDR3 size: 14 residues. The CDR3 DNA is TGTGCCAGCAGTACGGGGGACAGGGGGAAAAAACTGTTTTTT. Its protein is CASSTGDRGKKLFF.

V gene TRBV27 combines with J gene TRBJ2-5, with 13 bases that match TRBD2. Germline V gene sequence: CDR1 MNHEY, CDR2 SMNVEV (reference sequence). The V and J ends lost 1 base and 5 bases, in that order; junction bases with no gene match: 1. The length of the CDR3 is 15 residues. CDR3 loop: CASSLWTSGSETQYF. CDR3 sequence (DNA): TGTGCCAGCAGTTTATGGACTAGCGGGAGCGAGACCCAGTACTTC.

V usage is TRBV7-8 and J usage is TRBJ1-2; D is uncertain. This CDR3 region has 13 residues. Germline loops: CDR1 SGHVS, CDR2 FQNEAQ. V shed 6 bases and J shed 8 bases, with 16 bases lying between them. The CDR3 loop reads CASRPRGSVGYTF. DNA of the CDR3: TGTGCCAGCAGACCAAGAGGGTCGGTCGGCTACACCTTC.

The rearrangement joins TRBV28 to TRBJ1-5; 9 bases align to TRBD1. V shed 5 bases and J 5 bases; nucleotides not matched to a gene: 4. This CDR3 is 14 amino acids long. Per the germline V gene, CDR1 is MDHEN and CDR2 is SYDVKM. The CDR3 coding sequence is TGTGCCAGCAGTCCGGACAGGGGTTATCAGCCCCAGCATTTT. It specifies CASSPDRGYQPQHF.

This clone was picked up one time. The gene calls are TRBV28 and TRBJ2-7, with 12 bases matching TRBD2. Germline V lookup: CDR1 MDHEN, CDR2 SYDVKM. The CDR3 spans 17 residues. The V segment lost 6 bases and the J segment 2 bases; nucleotides outside the gene matches: 11. CDR3 protein: CASRLGSSGRAPYEQYF. DNA of the CDR3: TGTGCCAGCAGATTAGGGTCTAGCGGGAGGGCCCCCTACGAGCAGTACTTC.

This rearrangement joins TRBV27 to TRBJ2-5; 9 bases align to TRBD1. The CDR3 spans 14 residues. The germline gives CDR1 MNHEY, CDR2 SMNVEV (reference sequence). V shed 5 bases, J shed 4 bases, and the junction held 5 bases outside the gene matches. The CDR3 sequence: CASSPSTGGETQYF. The CDR3 DNA reads TGTGCCAGCAGTCCCTCGACAGGGGGAGAGACCCAGTACTTC.

The chain has TRBV7-2 and TRBJ2-1; D is perhaps TRBD2 (6 bases). V dropped 5 bases and J dropped 5 bases, with 16 bases sitting between them. Per germline, CDR1 SGHTA and CDR2 FQGNSA. The CDR3 contains 15 residues. CDR3: CASSPKPGANNEQFF. The CDR3 DNA sequence: TGTGCCAGCAGCCCTAAACCGGGAGCTAACAATGAGCAGTTCTTC.

The genes are TRBV2 and TRBJ2-7, with 14 bases identical to TRBD2. The CDR3 length is 17 residues. Trimming removed 6 bases from V and 5 bases from J; junction bases left unmatched: 12. Germline CDR1 and CDR2: SNHLY and FYNNEI. CDR3 nucleotide sequence: TGTGCCAGCAGAGGGACTAGCGGGAGAGCTGGGGGAAACGAGCAGTACTTC. Encoded protein: CASRGTSGRAGGNEQYF.